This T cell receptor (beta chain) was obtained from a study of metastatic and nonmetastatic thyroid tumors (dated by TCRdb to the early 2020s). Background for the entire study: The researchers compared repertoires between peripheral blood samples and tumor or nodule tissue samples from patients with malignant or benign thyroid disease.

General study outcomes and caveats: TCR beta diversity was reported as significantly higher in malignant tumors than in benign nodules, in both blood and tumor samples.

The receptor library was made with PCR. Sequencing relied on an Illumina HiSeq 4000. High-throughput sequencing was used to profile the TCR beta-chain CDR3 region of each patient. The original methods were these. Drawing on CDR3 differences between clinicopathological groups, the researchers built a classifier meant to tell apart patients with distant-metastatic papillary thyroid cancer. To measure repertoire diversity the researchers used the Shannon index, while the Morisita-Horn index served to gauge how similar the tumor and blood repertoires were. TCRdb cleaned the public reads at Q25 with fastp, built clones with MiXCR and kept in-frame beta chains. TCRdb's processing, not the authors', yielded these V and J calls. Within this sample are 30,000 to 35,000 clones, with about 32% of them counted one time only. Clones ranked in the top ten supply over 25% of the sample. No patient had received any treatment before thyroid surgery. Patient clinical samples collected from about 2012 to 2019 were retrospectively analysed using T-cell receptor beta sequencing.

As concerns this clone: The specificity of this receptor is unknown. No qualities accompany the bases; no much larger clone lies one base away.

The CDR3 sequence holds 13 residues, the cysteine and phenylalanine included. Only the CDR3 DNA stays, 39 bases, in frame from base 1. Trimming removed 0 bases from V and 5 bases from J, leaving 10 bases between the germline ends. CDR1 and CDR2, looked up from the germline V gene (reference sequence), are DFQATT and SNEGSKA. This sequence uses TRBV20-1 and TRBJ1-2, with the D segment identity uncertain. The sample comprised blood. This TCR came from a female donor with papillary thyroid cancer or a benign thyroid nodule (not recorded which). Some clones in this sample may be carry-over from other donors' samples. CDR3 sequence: CSARDLTEYGYTF. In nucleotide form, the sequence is TGCAGTGCTAGAGATTTAACGGAATATGGCTACACCTTC.